This T cell receptor (beta chain) was sequenced for a study of beta chain features in type 1 diabetes. Each of the CD4+ naive, central memory, regulatory and stem cell-like memory populations was sorted via CD45RO/CCR7/CD25/CD127/CD95/CD27. General study results and limits: People with Type 1 diabetes carried modestly yet significantly shorter TCRB CDR3s in all four CD4+ subsets. The study found that naive, central memory and Treg TCRB repertoires appeared more similar in patients than in healthy donors. The influence of HLA type on TCRB rearrangement stayed undetermined.

This clone has at least ten counts. Antigen: not known. The investigators reverse transcribed all of the isolated RNA, so they sequenced expressed TCRB transcripts. This table comes from immunoSEQ multiplex PCR, and its TCRdb copy is limited to in-frame clones, with some not included. This sample has some 220,000 clones; about a tenth occur once, and the top ten carry less than 1.5%. The CDR3 is 14 residues long. Germline loops: CDR1 SQVTM, CDR2 ANQGSEA. The ends lost 6 bases at V and 8 bases at J; junction bases unmatched: 10. This clonotype was sampled from a man aged 18-30 years in good health. The rearrangement uses TRBV29-1 and TRBJ1-4; 9 nucleotides align to TRBD1. The specimen sequenced was central memory CD4+ T cells from blood. In DNA form, the CDR3 reads TGCAGCGTACCCGGGGGGGACAGGGACGAAAAACTGTTTTTT. Its translation: CSVPGGDRDEKLFF.